One and the same sample provided the 28 T cell receptor beta chains below, sequenced in a study of T cell responses to AZD1222 COVID-19 vaccine. The method was immunoSEQ multiplex PCR; TCRdb's version includes in-frame clones alone and lacks a portion of them. The repertoire holds more than 150,000 clones, 70% to 90% seen once, with 0.49% in the top ten. The specimen comprised peripheral blood, sampled on day 0 of AZD1222 vaccination. The receptor set was obtained from an adult in good health.

J is TRBJ1-2 and V is TRBV29-1, with no clear D. V was clipped by 7 bases and J by 8 bases, with 17 bases between them. Germline V CDR1 and CDR2: SQVTM, ANQGSEA. The CDR3 is 12 amino acids. Here the CDR3 DNA reads TGCAGCGCCCGAGTGGAGGGTCTAGGCTACACCTTC. Translation gives CSARVEGLGYTF.

This chain links TRBV7-2 with TRBJ1-2; no firm D call. V lost 0 bases and J 3 bases, leaving 8 bases between the germline ends. CDR1 is SGHTA, CDR2 FQGNSA, per germline. The CDR3 consists of 14 residues. The CDR3 sequence: CASSLAGRDYGYTF. Here the CDR3 DNA reads TGTGCCAGCAGCTTAGCAGGGAGGGACTATGGCTACACCTTC.

The V and J genes are TRBV9 and TRBJ2-5, with D maybe TRBD1 (5 bases). Germline V gene lookup returns CDR1 SGDLS and CDR2 YYNGEE. The CDR3 length is 15 residues. Trimming stripped 0 bases from V and 3 bases from J, with 12 bases between. The CDR3 bases are TGTGCCAGCAGCGTAGCTTATCCAGGGAAAGAGACCCAGTACTTC. Translation: CASSVAYPGKETQYF.

The J gene is TRBJ1-2, the V gene TRBV7-2; D unresolved. V was pared by 4 bases and J by 2 bases, with 2 bases between. The germline gives CDR1 SGHTA, CDR2 FQGNSA. CDR3 size: 11 residues. CDR3 in amino acids: CASSSNYGYTF. The CDR3 DNA sequence: TGTGCCAGCAGCTCCAACTATGGCTACACCTTC.

The chain employs TRBV27 and TRBJ2-7, with TRBD1 matching over 10 bases. CDR3 length: 14 residues. Germline V gives CDR1 MNHEY, CDR2 SMNVEV (reference sequence). Unmatched junction bases numbered 2, after V lost 2 bases and J lost 4 bases. The CDR3 reads CASSLGTGVYEQYF. The DNA for the CDR3 is TGTGCCAGCAGTTTAGGGACAGGGGTTTACGAGCAGTACTTC.

This clone was counted only a few times. The chain combines TRBV19 with TRBJ2-7, with 9 bases lining up with TRBD1. From germline, CDR1 is LNHDA and CDR2 SQIVND (reference sequence). With 3 bases clipped from V and 2 bases from J, the junction kept 5 bases outside the gene matches. The CDR3 loop spans 15 amino acids. The CDR3 loop reads CASSMGDRDPYEQYF. As DNA, the CDR3 is TGTGCCAGTAGTATGGGGGACAGGGACCCCTACGAGCAGTACTTC. The whole variable domain, filled in from reference TRBV19 and TRBJ2-7, reads DGGITQSPKYLFRKEGQNVTLSCEQNLNHDAMYWYRQDPGQGLRLIYYSQIVNDFQKGDIAEGYSVSREKKESFPLTVTSAQKNPTAFYLCASSMGDRDPYEQYFGPGTRLTVT.

V usage is TRBV10-2 and J usage is TRBJ2-2; 7 bases agree with TRBD2. Germline V gives CDR1 WSHSY, CDR2 SAAADI. With 7 bases clipped from V and 0 bases from J, the junction kept 2 bases outside the gene matches. CDR3 length equals 14 residues. DNA for the CDR3: TGCGCCAGCATGGGAGGGGCGAACACCGGGGAGCTGTTTTTT. Protein product: CASMGGANTGELFF.

This clone appeared once. This chain links TRBV20-1 with TRBJ1-1; 9 bases fit TRBD1. The trim removed 1 base at V and 10 bases at J, leaving 1 base unmatched. Germline V CDR1 and CDR2: DFQATT, SNEGSKA (reference sequence). This CDR3 comprises 11 residues. CDR3 DNA: TGCAGTGCTAGAGTGGACAGGGGAGCTTTCTTT. Its translation: CSARVDRGAFF.

The chain is built from TRBV28 and TRBJ1-5; TRBD1 matches at 7 bases. CDR3 length equals 17 residues. Germline values: CDR1 MDHEN, CDR2 SYDVKM. V shed 1 base, J shed 1 base, and the junction held 7 bases outside the gene matches. The CDR3 reads CASSLLPQGGSNQPQHF. The CDR3 DNA sequence: TGTGCCAGCAGTTTATTACCCCAGGGGGGAAGCAATCAGCCCCAGCATTTT.

The chain links TRBV7-2 to TRBJ1-2; tentative D call: TRBD1 (5 bases). Germline V CDR1 and CDR2: SGHTA, FQGNSA. V shed 1 base and J shed 7 bases, with 16 bases lying between them. CDR3 length: 15 amino acids. The CDR3 region is CASSLGAGSISGYTF. CDR3 DNA: TGTGCCAGCAGCTTAGGGGCAGGGAGTATAAGTGGCTACACCTTC.

The chain has TRBV6-6 and TRBJ2-2; 11 nucleotides align to TRBD1. V dropped 6 bases and J dropped 5; count of bases not matched to a gene: 5. CDR3 size: 15 residues. Per germline, CDR1 MNHNY and CDR2 SVGAGI (reference sequence). CDR3 bases: TGTGCCAGCAGGGGGACAGGGGGAGGTACCGGGGAGCTGTTTTTT. Translation: CASRGTGGGTGELFF.

This chain joins TRBV27 and TRBJ1-2; TRBD1 matches 12 bases. The length of the CDR3 is 14 residues. Trimming cost V 5 bases and J 6 bases; bases outside gene matches: 4. The germline V gene encodes CDR1 MNHEY and CDR2 SMNVEV (reference sequence). CDR3 loop: CASSPGQGAHGYTF. The CDR3 DNA reads as TGTGCCAGCAGTCCGGGACAGGGGGCGCATGGCTACACCTTC.

This clone was counted a single time. This rearrangement joins TRBV29-1 to TRBJ2-3; 12 nucleotides match TRBD2. The trim removed 6 bases at V and 1 base at J, leaving 11 bases unmatched. This CDR3 has 17 amino acids. Germline CDR1 and CDR2: SQVTM and ANQGSEA. The CDR3 loop is CSVHTPWTSGGTDTQYF. CDR3 nucleotides: TGCAGCGTCCACACCCCCTGGACTAGCGGGGGCACAGATACGCAGTATTTT.

This clone was detected only a few times. The CDR3 DNA sequence: TGTGCCAGCAGCTTATTGGGGGCAGATACGCAGTATTTT. Protein sequence: CASSLLGADTQYF. The chain couples TRBV7-3 to TRBJ2-3; D may match TRBD1 or TRBD2 (5 bases each). V dropped 2 bases and J dropped 4 bases, with 7 bases sitting between them. Germline V lookup: CDR1 SGHTA, CDR2 FQGTGA. The CDR3 consists of 13 residues.

V and J are TRBV5-5 and TRBJ1-3, with D possibly TRBD1 on 6 matching bases. V shed 1 base and J shed 7 bases, with 12 bases lying between them. The CDR3 has 14 amino acids. Germline V gives CDR1 SGHKS, CDR2 YYEKEE (reference sequence). The CDR3 nucleotides read TGTGCCAGCAGCTTGTTACAGGGCTTGAACACCATATATTTT. This gives the protein CASSLLQGLNTIYF.

V is TRBV19 and J is TRBJ1-2, with 10 bases that match TRBD1. The germline V gene has CDR1 LNHDA and CDR2 SQIVND (reference sequence). CDR3 size: 16 residues. V lost 6 bases, J lost 2 bases, and 9 bases stayed unmatched. CDR3 amino acids: CASSRYDRGLNYGYTF. CDR3 nucleotide sequence: TGTGCCAGTAGCAGGTACGACAGGGGGCTCAACTATGGCTACACCTTC.

The CDR3 sequence: CASSEYPRGYGYTF. CDR3 in DNA: TGTGCCAGCAGTGAATACCCCAGGGGCTATGGCTACACCTTC. V is TRBV25-1 and J is TRBJ1-2; D is perhaps TRBD1 (6 bases). V was pared by 0 bases and J by 4 bases, with 9 bases between. Germline CDR1 is MGHDK and CDR2 is SYGVNS. CDR3 size: 14 residues.

With respect to this clone: This CDR3 is also generated by other DNA sequences in the sample. The chain has TRBV7-2 and TRBJ1-1; 7 positions agree with TRBD1. With V trimmed by 1 base and J by 5 bases, 4 bases remained unmatched. Germline V gene data show CDR1 as SGHTA and CDR2 as FQGNSA. This CDR3 is built from 14 residues. As DNA, the CDR3 is TGTGCCAGCAGCTTAGGCCCACAGGGGACTGAAGCTTTCTTT. Amino acid sequence: CASSLGPQGTEAFF.

The chain uses TRBV7-6 and TRBJ1-2, with a possible D match to TRBD1 (6 bases). V shed 5 bases and J shed 4 bases, with 17 bases lying between them. The CDR3 extends over 15 amino acids. Germline V gene sequence: CDR1 SGHVS, CDR2 FNYEAQ. CDR3 protein: CASSLNAGQFYGYTF. CDR3 DNA: TGTGCCAGCAGCCTAAATGCCGGACAGTTCTATGGCTACACCTTC.

V is TRBV4-3 and J is TRBJ1-2, with a weak D call TRBD1 (6 bases). The CDR3 sequence is 16 residues long. CDR1 and CDR2 from the germline V gene are LGHNA and YSLEER. V was cut by 1 base and J by 2 bases, with 14 bases left in between. CDR3 sequence: CASSQVSGEGNYGYTF. CDR3 sequence (DNA): TGCGCCAGCAGCCAAGTTTCAGGGGAGGGCAACTATGGCTACACCTTC.

The chain is built from TRBV21-1 and TRBJ1-3. TRBV21-1 is listed as a pseudogene. The CDR3 has 16 amino acids. Here the CDR3 DNA reads TGTGCCAGCAGCAAACGGACGGCGGACTCTGGAAACACCATATATTTT. Amino acids: CASSKRTADSGNTIYF.

V and J are TRBV3-1 (or the pseudogene TRBV3-2) and TRBJ1-2; 10 bases fit TRBD1. V shed 3 bases and J 1 base; nucleotides not matched to a gene: 5. CDR3 size: 16 residues. Germline-derived CDR1 and CDR2 are LGHDT and YNNKEL (reference sequence). The CDR3 bases are TGTGCCAGCAGCCAGAAGACAGGGGGCCATAACTATGGCTACACCTTC. Translated: CASSQKTGGHNYGYTF.

This sequence joins TRBV30 and TRBJ1-5; D not certain. The CDR3 loop spans 13 amino acids. From germline, CDR1 is GTSNPN and CDR2 SVGIG (reference sequence). V lost 3 bases, J lost 0 bases, and 6 bases lay in between. The CDR3 is CAWRVGSNQPQHF. CDR3 DNA: TGTGCCTGGAGGGTGGGTAGCAATCAGCCCCAGCATTTT.

The chain uses TRBV11-2 and TRBJ1-6; D is ambiguous. Trimming cost V 0 bases and J 6 bases, with 0 bases left between them. This CDR3 has 12 residues. Germline-derived CDR1 and CDR2 are SGHAT and FQNNGV. CDR3 loop: CASSLDNSPLHF. The CDR3 nucleotides are TGTGCCAGCAGCTTAGATAATTCACCCCTCCACTTT.

This clone was seen once. CDR3 bases: TGTGCCAGCAGCTTAGCGGGAGCGGGGCGGGAGACCCAGTACTTC. This codes for CASSLAGAGRETQYF. The chain couples TRBV7-2 to TRBJ2-5; 7 bases agree with TRBD2. The junction had 6 bases not matched to a gene; V was cut back by 0 bases and J by 5 bases. From germline, CDR1 is SGHTA and CDR2 FQGNSA. The CDR3 contains 15 residues.

The genes are TRBV2 and TRBJ1-1; no clear D gene. Trimming took off 4 bases at V and 4 bases at J, with 10 bases between the two ends. CDR1 SNHLY and CDR2 FYNNEI come from the germline V gene. The CDR3 contains 13 residues. CDR3 protein: CASSGESGTEAFF. The CDR3 region has the DNA TGTGCCAGCAGTGGGGAGTCGGGCACTGAAGCTTTCTTT. The full variable domain, its missing parts supplied by reference TRBV2 and TRBJ1-1, is EPEVTQTPSHQVTQMGQEVILRCVPISNHLYFYWYRQILGQKVEFLVSFYNNEISEKSEIFDDQFSVERPDGSNFTLKIRSTKLEDSAMYFCASSGESGTEAFFGQGTRLTVV.

The genes are TRBV21-1 and TRBJ2-1; TRBD1, as called in the table, went unchecked against the DNA. TRBV21-1 is marked as a pseudogene. This CDR3 is built from 14 residues. DNA of the CDR3: TGTGCCAGCAGCACTAAAACAGGGGGGAATGAGCAGTTCTTC. This encodes CASSTKTGGNEQFF.

Only one count was recorded for this clone. This chain links TRBV7-9 with TRBJ2-7; tentatively, D is TRBD1 (6 bases). Deletions cut 1 base from V and 5 bases from J, with 12 bases between. Germline V gene lookup returns CDR1 SEHNR and CDR2 FQNEAQ (reference sequence). The CDR3 extends over 14 amino acids. The CDR3 DNA follows: TGTGCCAGCAGCTTAGGTGGGGGCGCGGACGAGCAGTACTTC. As protein: CASSLGGGADEQYF.